These 31 T cell receptor beta chains were sequenced from one sample in a study of graft-versus-host responses after intestinal transplantation. The assay was immunoSEQ multiplex PCR, and TCRdb's table has in-frame clones only and misses some. The table includes 35,000 to 45,000 clones, just under 95% detected once. This specimen was PBMCs, taken 16 days after intestinal transplant. The receptors come from a human patient who received an intestinal transplant, so some T cells may come from the graft donor.

The rearrangement links TRBV28 to TRBJ1-2, with a weak D call TRBD1 (6 bases). Germline V gene sequence: CDR1 MDHEN, CDR2 SYDVKM. Trimming took off 0 bases at V and 8 bases at J, with 10 bases between the two ends. The CDR3 sequence is 13 residues long. The CDR3 DNA sequence: TGTGCCAGCAGTTTATGGGGGGGGCTCGGCTACACCTTC. Translated, it gives CASSLWGGLGYTF.

The chain carries TRBV9 and TRBJ1-1, with a possible D match to TRBD1 (5 bases). V lost 0 bases, J lost 5 bases, and 17 bases lay in between. The CDR3 contains 16 residues. Germline assignment: CDR1 SGDLS and CDR2 YYNGEE. Here the CDR3 DNA reads TGTGCCAGCAGCGTAGCCCAAACCAGGGTGGGGACTGAAGCTTTCTTT. It encodes CASSVAQTRVGTEAFF.

The rearrangement joins TRBV4-2 to TRBJ2-4; D is ambiguous. Germline CDR1 is LGHNA and CDR2 is YNFKEQ. V lost 1 base, J lost 2 bases, and 9 bases lay in between. This CDR3 has 15 residues. CDR3 DNA sequence: TGTGCCAGCAGCCAAGGTGGGGTGACCAAAAACATTCAGTACTTC. Translated, it gives CASSQGGVTKNIQYF.

This rearrangement joins TRBV7-9 to TRBJ2-7; tentative D call: TRBD1 (8 bases). The CDR3 length is 14 residues. Germline loops: CDR1 SEHNR, CDR2 FQNEAQ (reference sequence). V lost 4 bases to trimming and J lost 5 bases, with 15 bases between them. This CDR3 reads CASSSRTGRDEQYF. CDR3 nucleotide sequence: TGTGCCAGCAGCTCCAGGACAGGGAGGGACGAGCAGTACTTC.

The chain couples TRBV4-3 to TRBJ2-5; 8 bases agree with TRBD1. J gave up 2 bases and V 0 bases, and 2 bases lay outside the gene matches. Per germline, CDR1 LGHNA and CDR2 YSLEER. This CDR3 spans 15 amino acids. CDR3 sequence reads: CASSQETGVQETQYF. In nucleotides, the CDR3 is TGCGCCAGCAGCCAAGAGACAGGGGTTCAAGAGACCCAGTACTTC.

This clone was counted a single time. The genes are TRBV5-4 and TRBJ1-1, with D tentatively TRBD1 (5 bases). V shed 3 bases and J shed 5 bases, with 11 bases lying between them. Looked up from germline, CDR1 is SGHNT and CDR2 is YYREEE (reference sequence). The CDR3 spans 13 residues. CDR3 sequence (DNA): TGTGCCAGCAGCTCGCTGGGGGGAACTGAAGCTTTCTTT. It encodes CASSSLGGTEAFF.

The V and J genes are TRBV6-5 and TRBJ1-6, with D maybe TRBD1 (5 bases). The CDR3 consists of 15 residues. With 0 bases removed from V and 9 bases from J, the gap between germline ends came to 12 bases. The V gene's germline CDR1 is MNHEY and CDR2 SVGAGI. The DNA of the CDR3 is TGTGCCAGCAGTTACTCGGGGCCTCCTGGTTCACCCCTCCACTTT. This codes for CASSYSGPPGSPLHF.

The genes are TRBV7-2 and TRBJ2-7; 12 bases line up with TRBD2. Germline values: CDR1 SGHTA, CDR2 FQGNSA. J lost 2 bases, V lost 8 bases, and 7 bases had no gene match. This CDR3 is built from 15 residues. The CDR3 here is CASRLGLAGTYEQYF. The CDR3 region has the DNA TGTGCCAGCCGTCTTGGACTAGCGGGGACCTACGAGCAGTACTTC.

The chain joins TRBV4-1 to TRBJ2-5; 9 bases agree with TRBD1. V lost 1 base, J lost 8 bases, and 11 bases stayed unmatched. CDR1 MGHRA and CDR2 YSYEKL come from the germline V gene. This CDR3 spans 16 amino acids. This CDR3 is CASSQGTGGFMETQYF. The CDR3 region has the DNA TGCGCCAGCAGCCAAGGAACAGGGGGCTTTATGGAAACCCAGTACTTC.

V gene TRBV4-1 combines with J gene TRBJ2-7; D might be TRBD1 (6 bases). Germline V gives CDR1 MGHRA, CDR2 YSYEKL. Between the trimmed V and J ends, which lost 1 base and 2 bases, there was a span of 15 bases. The CDR3 is 16 amino acids. CDR3 coding DNA: TGCGCCAGCAGCCAAGTTATGAGGGACACCACCTACGAGCAGTACTTC. It specifies CASSQVMRDTTYEQYF.

For this clone: In the same sample, other DNA sequences code for this CDR3. The J gene is TRBJ2-1, the V gene TRBV27, with TRBD2 identical over 8 bases. Trimming removed 0 bases from V and 10 bases from J; junction bases left unmatched: 8. CDR1 and CDR2 from the germline V gene are MNHEY and SMNVEV (reference sequence). The CDR3 loop spans 15 amino acids. This chain's CDR3 is CASSLSREGGLEQFF. CDR3 DNA sequence: TGTGCCAGCAGTTTATCTCGGGAGGGGGGTTTGGAGCAGTTCTTC.

The rearrangement joins TRBV18 to TRBJ2-2; the match to TRBD1 covers 9 bases. The CDR3 spans 14 residues. Germline assignment: CDR1 KGHSH and CDR2 LQKENI. The junction had 3 bases not matched to a gene; V was cut back by 7 bases and J by 3 bases. The CDR3 region has the DNA TGTGCCAGCTTGTGGACAGGGGACACCGGGGAGCTGTTTTTT. Translating it yields CASLWTGDTGELFF.

The rearrangement links TRBV6-1 to TRBJ1-5; D gene ambiguous. Per the germline V gene, CDR1 is MNHNS and CDR2 is SASEGT. V was cut by 6 bases and J by 0 bases, with 12 bases left in between. The CDR3 runs to 15 residues. CDR3 bases: TGTGCCAGCAGATCTATCGGATATAGCAATCAGCCCCAGCATTTT. Residues: CASRSIGYSNQPQHF.

The genes are TRBV4-3 and TRBJ2-6; D is undetermined. Germline V gives CDR1 LGHNA, CDR2 YSLEER. The V end was cut by 0 bases, the J end by 3 bases, with 3 bases between. This CDR3 comprises 14 residues. As DNA, the CDR3 is TGCGCCAGCAGCCAAGAGGGTGGGGCCAACGTCCTGACTTTC. Protein sequence: CASSQEGGANVLTF.

The V gene is TRBV4-1, the J gene TRBJ2-5; TRBD2 matches 9 bases. The J call is uncertain, as TRBJ2-7 better fits the DNA end. CDR1 and CDR2 (germline): MGHRA, YSYEKL. The CDR3 has 15 residues. CDR3 in DNA: TGCGCCAGCAGCCCCGCGGGAGGGCCCTCTTACGAGCAGTACTTC. It is translated as CASSPAGGPSYEQYF.

A note on this clone: An end of the junction differs from the germline gene, which may be a read error. The chain couples TRBV15 to TRBJ2-7, with D maybe TRBD1 (5 bases). Per the germline V gene, CDR1 is LNHNV and CDR2 is YYDKDF (reference sequence). The CDR3 is made up of 12 amino acids. The CDR3 DNA follows: TGTGCCACCAGCGGAGACAGTTACGAGCAGTACTTC. Translation gives CATSGDSYEQYF.

J is TRBJ1-6 and V is TRBV28; tentatively, D is TRBD1 (5 bases). Germline lookup yields CDR1 MDHEN and CDR2 SYDVKM. The V end was cut by 6 bases, the J end by 0 bases, with 18 bases between. The CDR3 contains 18 residues. The CDR3 region is CASRMWDVSSSYNSPLHF. The CDR3, as DNA: TGTGCCAGCAGAATGTGGGACGTCTCGAGCTCCTATAATTCACCCCTCCACTTT.

V usage is TRBV7-9 and J usage is TRBJ1-1; 9 bases are shared with TRBD1. This CDR3 has 14 residues. The germline V gene has CDR1 SEHNR and CDR2 FQNEAQ (reference sequence). The V gene end was trimmed by 5 bases and the J gene end by 4 bases; junction bases not matched to a gene: 5. CDR3 in amino acids: CASSPQGAGTEAFF. The CDR3, as DNA: TGTGCCAGCAGCCCACAGGGGGCCGGCACTGAAGCTTTCTTT.

The genes are TRBV5-8 and TRBJ2-7; tentative D call: TRBD1 (5 bases). The germline gives CDR1 SGHTS, CDR2 YDEGEE. V lost 3 bases to trimming and J lost 0 bases, with 16 bases between them. This CDR3 spans 16 amino acids. CDR3 nucleotides: TGTGCCAGCAGCTCCTTTGGACACCGAAGCTCCTACGAGCAGTACTTC. Translated, it gives CASSSFGHRSSYEQYF.

The CDR3 reads CASSPEDSSTDTQYF. Here the CDR3 DNA reads TGTGCCAGCAGTCCCGAGGACAGCAGCACAGATACGCAGTATTTT. The gene calls are TRBV28 and TRBJ2-3, with D perhaps matching TRBD1 (6 bases). The CDR3 is 15 amino acids. Between the trimmed V and J ends, which lost 5 bases and 0 bases, there was a span of 12 bases. Germline lookup yields CDR1 MDHEN and CDR2 SYDVKM.

The chain is built from TRBV28 and TRBJ2-1, with 8 bases identical to TRBD2. The CDR3 contains 14 residues. Per germline, CDR1 MDHEN and CDR2 SYDVKM. Losses at the gene ends were 6 bases for V and 5 bases for J; bases not matched to a gene: 6. For the CDR3, the DNA is TGTGCCAGCAGCTTAAGCGGGGGTAACAATGAGCAGTTCTTC. Translating gives CASSLSGGNNEQFF.

The chain uses TRBV28 and TRBJ2-7; D gene unclear. Trimming removed 10 bases at V and 0 bases at J, with 16 bases between. Germline CDR1 and CDR2: MDHEN and SYDVKM. The CDR3 runs 14 residues. The CDR3 loop reads CATLRTVSSYEQYF. CDR3 nucleotide sequence: TGTGCCACTCTCAGGACGGTGAGCTCCTACGAGCAGTACTTC.

V is TRBV29-1 and J is TRBJ2-3; D not resolved. The CDR3 sequence is 13 residues long. The germline gives CDR1 SQVTM, CDR2 ANQGSEA. V was pared by 6 bases and J by 0 bases, with 10 bases between. DNA for the CDR3: TGCAGCGTACATACAGTGAGCACAGATACGCAGTATTTT. Its translation: CSVHTVSTDTQYF.

This rearrangement joins TRBV2 to TRBJ2-1; the D is unclear. Germline CDR1 reads SNHLY; CDR2 reads FYNNEI. CDR3 size: 13 residues. Trimming pared 7 bases from V and 6 bases from J, leaving 13 bases between. In DNA form, the CDR3 reads TGTGCCAGCACCGCGGCCCATGGCAATGAGCAGTTCTTC. This encodes CASTAAHGNEQFF.

The table lists this clone with a few counts. The chain's CDR3 is CASSGTGDYGYTF. DNA for the CDR3: TGTGCCAGCAGTGGGACAGGCGACTATGGCTACACCTTC. The chain combines TRBV11-1 with TRBJ1-2; 8 bases line up with TRBD1. The CDR3 spans 13 residues. Germline-derived CDR1 and CDR2 are SGHAT and FQDESV (reference sequence). The V gene end was trimmed by 6 bases and the J gene end by 3 bases; junction bases not matched to a gene: 3.

The sample holds one count of this clone. J is TRBJ2-7 and V is TRBV6-1, with TRBD1 matching over 11 bases. Germline trimming cut 4 bases from V and 1 base from J; bases unmatched to any gene: 3. Looked up from germline, CDR1 is MNHNS and CDR2 is SASEGT. This CDR3 has 15 residues. This CDR3 is CASSAGTGGSYEQYF. CDR3 sequence (DNA): TGTGCCAGCAGTGCCGGGACAGGGGGTTCCTACGAGCAGTACTTC.

The chain uses TRBV27 and TRBJ2-1; D remains ambiguous. Germline V gene lookup returns CDR1 MNHEY and CDR2 SMNVEV (reference sequence). The CDR3 sequence is 12 residues long. V lost 5 bases, J lost 8 bases, and 10 bases lay in between. The CDR3 here is CASSTTYHEQFF. The CDR3, as DNA: TGTGCCAGCAGTACAACTTACCATGAGCAGTTCTTC.

CDR3 amino acids: CASNNRRSYNSPLHF. Here the CDR3 DNA reads TGTGCCAGCAATAACCGGAGGTCCTATAATTCACCCCTCCACTTT. The J gene is TRBJ1-6, the V gene TRBV6-5; D gene ambiguous. Between the trimmed V and J ends, which lost 7 bases and 1 base, there was a span of 11 bases. The CDR3 has 15 residues. Germline assignment: CDR1 MNHEY and CDR2 SVGAGI.

This chain connects TRBV21-1 to TRBJ1-4; the D segment call TRBD1 is taken from the table without a DNA check. TRBV21-1 is a recognized pseudogene. The CDR3 has 17 residues. Here the CDR3 reads CASSKEDKQAGNEKLFF. CDR3 in DNA: TGTGCCAGCAGCAAAGAGGACAAACAGGCCGGTAATGAAAAACTGTTTTTT.

The CDR3 loop is CASGLAFTDTQYF. The CDR3 bases are TGTGCCAGCGGCCTAGCCTTCACAGATACGCAGTATTTT. The rearrangement uses TRBV6-5 and TRBJ2-3; tentatively, D is TRBD2 (5 bases). V lost 8 bases and J lost 2, with 11 bases in between. The CDR3 covers 13 residues. Looked up from germline, CDR1 is MNHEY and CDR2 is SVGAGI.

V is TRBV7-2 and J is TRBJ2-7; D perhaps matches TRBD2 (5 bases). Trimming removed 5 bases from V and 6 bases from J, with 14 bases in between. The V gene's germline CDR1 is SGHTA and CDR2 FQGNSA. This CDR3 contains 13 residues. The CDR3 nucleotides are TGTGCCAGCAGCCCCAGCGGAACCCTCGAGCAGTACTTC. It codes for CASSPSGTLEQYF. Full variable domain (rest looked up from reference TRBV7-2 and TRBJ2-7): GAGVSQSPSNKVTEKGKDVELRCDPISGHTALYWYRQSLGQGLEFLIYFQGNSAPDKSGLPSDRFSAERTGGSVSTLTIQRTQQEDSAVYLCASSPSGTLEQYFGPGTRLTVT.